This T cell receptor (beta chain) originates from a study of identical twins (dated by TCRdb to about 2016). In terms of the full investigation: The study deep-sequenced TCR alpha and beta repertoires from monozygotic twins, unrelated adults of various ages and cord blood to test whether fetal clonotypes persist. To rule out contamination, replicate twin experiments were performed at different times with different library preparation protocols.

On this clonotype: Its antigen is not yet known. Base qualities were left out, and no much larger clone turns up one base away.

Only healthy Caucasian donors were included. The study also sequenced three unrelated non-twin adults: a male aged 18 to 30, a male aged 50 to 59 and a female aged 50 to 59. Using Miltenyi CD45RO+ enrichment and human naive T-cell isolation kits, memory (CD45RO+) and naive T cells were isolated from PBMC. Points the paper makes about the study in general: Fewer insertions were carried by abundant cord blood beta clonotypes; a weaker similar trend was observed in young adult naive repertoires, while no such trend was observed in memory repertoires. Recombination models systematically underestimated out-of-frame TCR alpha sharing in monozygotic twins but agreed with sharing between unrelated individuals. Zero-insertion analyses could be partly confounded by invariant T cells such as MAIT and iNKT, although diverse VJ usage argued against such confounding for most clonotypes. Because the same donors could not be followed over many years, conclusions were based on cross-sectional statistical analysis. Compared with coincidental sharing between unrelated individuals, an excess of low generation-probability sequences was observed among out-of-frame TCR alpha sequences shared between twins. Excess twin sharing in beta out-of-frame sequences was weaker because fewer shared sequences lowered the signal-to-noise ratio.

The library was built by means of 5' RACE. Sequencer: Illumina HiSeq 2000. Template switching added a universal primer binding site, and the final cDNA carried a unique molecular identifier that allowed TCR cDNA molecules to be counted accurately. First-strand cDNA for TCR alpha and beta chains was synthesized from specific primers in the conserved constant-segment region. To control for contamination, every cDNA library carried two barcodes: a SMART-Mk sample barcode plus Illumina barcodes. TruSeq adapter sequences, together with Illumina sample barcodes, were added in two successive PCR steps. The Illumina HiSeq platform was used with custom primers to sequence TCR alpha and beta cDNA libraries. Regarding the original processing steps: Raw reads were processed with MiGEC to extract unique molecular identifiers, and MiXCR was used to determine CDR3 positions. For each individual, recombination models were inferred using an EM algorithm with the repgenHMM and IGoR tools. The analysis of shared clonotypes was done with the tcR package in R, with sharing normalized by the product of cloneset sizes. To study raw recombination without the effects of thymic and clonal selection, out-of-frame nonproductive sequences were analyzed. The public reads were run again by TCRdb, first through fastp at Q25 and then through MiXCR, and only productive beta chains were kept. Records with the same CDR3 protein are collapsed into one entry carrying the most frequent genes and DNA. These V and J calls are TCRdb output, not the study's own analysis. Counted in this sample were 400,000 or so distinct CDR3 sequences; roughly 10% of them appeared once. Around 8.6% of the sample is in the top ten clones.

The CDR3 runs 15 amino acids, cysteine and phenylalanine included. The sequence is cut down to CDR3 DNA, 45 bases in frame from base 1. Ends trimmed: V by 2 bases, J by 5 bases; bases unmatched to a gene: 6. Looking up the germline V gene (reference sequence) yields CDR1 LNHNV and CDR2 YYDKDF. Sequencing used naive T cells sorted from blood. The cell subset or site label, read with the paper, signifies: cells isolated with a human naive T-cell isolation kit. The chain links TRBV15 with TRBJ2-1; TRBD1 agrees with 7 junctional bases. The receptor was isolated from a woman in her forties or fifties in good health. The DNA is as follows: TGTGCCACCAGCAGAAGGACAGGTTGGGACAATGAGCAGTTCTTC. Its translation is CATSRRTGWDNEQFF.